The rows below give T cell receptor beta chains drawn from one sample of a study of CD8+ T cells in alopecia areata. The assay was immunoSEQ multiplex PCR, and TCRdb's table has in-frame clones only and misses some. The repertoire holds around 190,000 clones, with around 60% as singletons. The starting material was CD4+ T cells sorted from blood, obtained at roughly week 49, from a patient treated with tofacitinib. The receptors come from a human donor with alopecia areata. The CDR3 runs from the conserved cysteine through the conserved F or W. A D gene is named only where the DNA matches it firmly. Size tells how often a clone was seen (once, few, many) or the class of an expanded clone, and some rows leave it out.

j_call d_call v_call clone_size cdr3_nt cdr3_aa
TRBJ1-2 NA TRBV7-2 NA TGTGCCAGCAGCTTAAGGGATCTGAACTATGGCTACACCTTC CASSLRDLNYGYTF
TRBJ2-7 NA TRBV7-2 NA TGTGCCAGCAGCCCTCGGGACTTACCCTACGAGCAGTACTTC CASSPRDLPYEQYF
TRBJ2-3 NA TRBV30 NA TGTGCCTGGAGATCGATAGGGGGAGGGGACGCAGATACGCAGTATTTT CAWRSIGGGDADTQYF
TRBJ1-1 NA TRBV6-6 few TGTGCCAGCAGTTTTAAGCTGATGAACACTGAAGCTTTCTTT CASSFKLMNTEAFF
TRBJ2-4 NA TRBV2 few TGTGCCAGCAGTGAACGCGAAGTGAACATTCAGTACTTC CASSEREVNIQYF
TRBJ1-2 TRBD1 TRBV25-1 NA TGTGCCAGCAGTAGTGACAGGGGGTTCCGGGGCTACACCTTC CASSSDRGFRGYTF
TRBJ2-7 NA TRBV9 NA TGTGCCAGCAGCGCCCGACAGGATGACGAGCAGTACTTC CASSARQDDEQYF
TRBJ2-5 NA TRBV15 NA TGTGCCACCAGCAAAGGTGGGGGGAAGGAGACCCAGTACTTC CATSKGGGKETQYF
TRBJ1-5 TRBD1 TRBV2 NA TGTGCCAGCAGTGAAAGAGGACAGGGGGCTAGCCAGCCCCAGCATTTT CASSERGQGASQPQHF
TRBJ2-7 NA TRBV9 NA TGTGCCAGCAGCGTATCGTCGACTCGAAACTACGAGCAGTACTTC CASSVSSTRNYEQYF
TRBJ2-3 TRBD2 TRBV9 NA TGTGCCAGCAGCGTCCAAGCGGGGGACTTCACAGATACGCAGTATTTT CASSVQAGDFTDTQYF
TRBJ1-5 NA TRBV30 NA TGTGCCTGGAGTGCGGCCAGAACGGGAGGTCAGCCCCAGCATTTT CAWSAARTGGQPQHF
TRBJ1-2 TRBD1 TRBV7-8 many TGTGCCAGCAGCTTAGAGCGACAGGGCTATGGCTACACCTTC CASSLERQGYGYTF
TRBJ2-2 NA TRBV5-1 NA TGCGCCAGCAGCCACAATACAGGAATCACCGGGGAGCTGTTTTTT CASSHNTGITGELFF
TRBJ1-4 NA TRBV23-1 NA TGCGCCAGCAGTTGCAACAGGGTCCCGGAAAAACTGTTTTTT CASSCNRVPEKLFF
TRBJ2-2 TRBD2 TRBV7-3 NA TGTGCCAGCAGCCGGACTAGCAACACCGGGGAGCTGTTTTTT CASSRTSNTGELFF
TRBJ2-5 NA TRBV5-1 NA TGCGCCAGCAGCTTGACAGGGCTGGCCGGGCAAGAGACCCAGTACTTC CASSLTGLAGQETQYF
TRBJ1-4 TRBD1 TRBV15 NA TGTGCCACCAGCAGAGACCGGGACAGGAGAGTTTTT CATSRDRDRRVF
TRBJ2-7 TRBD1 TRBV30 NA TGTGCCTGGAGTCCCATCGGGACAGGGTGGTACGAGCAGTACTTC CAWSPIGTGWYEQYF
TRBJ1-2 NA TRBV2 NA TGTGCCAGCAGTGTACAGGGTCTTCGTGGCTACACCTTC CASSVQGLRGYTF
TRBJ1-2 TRBD1 TRBV19 few TGTGCCAGTACCAGGGGGACCGGGACAAACTATGGCTACACCTTC CASTRGTGTNYGYTF
TRBJ2-5 NA TRBV9 NA TGTGCCAGCAGCGTAAGTCTCGGAGAGACCCAGTACTTC CASSVSLGETQYF
TRBJ2-7 TRBD1 TRBV19 many TGTGCCAGTAGCAGGGACAGCTATTACGAGCAGTACTTC CASSRDSYYEQYF